This TCR beta chain came from a study of blood T cell repertoires in COVID-19. Across the study: Researchers got acute and convalescent COVID-19 samples from the United States, Italy and Spain. Sources were T cells, B-cell-depleted T cells, or PBMCs; the material itself was cDNA or gDNA.

The CDR3 has 18 residues. Per germline, CDR1 MNHEY and CDR2 SMNVEV (reference sequence). V was trimmed by 2 bases and J by 2 bases, leaving 22 bases between them. Per the authors' pipeline: Amplification of reference gene primers provided the estimated nucleated cell counts. TCRdb keeps only in-frame clones here, not all; method: immunoSEQ multiplex PCR. The V and J calls and clone size are taken from that table; D and trimming were inferred from the DNA. The table has about 50,000 clones, about 82% seen once. The TCR sequence derives from a woman aged 60-70 years with acute or convalescent COVID-19. The chain joins TRBV27 to TRBJ2-7; maybe TRBD1 (6 bases). The sequencing sample was made of peripheral blood. Here the CDR3 DNA reads TGTGCCAGCAGTTTAGTCGGCGTAGTGGGGACAAGGGCCTACGAGCAGTACTTC. Its translation: CASSLVGVVGTRAYEQYF.